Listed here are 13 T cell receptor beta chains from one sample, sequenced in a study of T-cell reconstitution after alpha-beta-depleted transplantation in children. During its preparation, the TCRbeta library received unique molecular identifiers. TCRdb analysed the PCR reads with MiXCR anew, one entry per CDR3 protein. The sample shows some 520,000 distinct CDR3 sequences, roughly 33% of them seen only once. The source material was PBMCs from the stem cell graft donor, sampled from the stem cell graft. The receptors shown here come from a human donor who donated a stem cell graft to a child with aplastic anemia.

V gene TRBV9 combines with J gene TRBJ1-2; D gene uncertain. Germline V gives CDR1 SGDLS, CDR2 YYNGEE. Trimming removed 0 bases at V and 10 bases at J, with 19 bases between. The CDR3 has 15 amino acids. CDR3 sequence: CASSVGEVSSMAYTF. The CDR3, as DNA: TGTGCCAGCAGCGTAGGCGAGGTGTCGTCTATGGCCTACACCTTC. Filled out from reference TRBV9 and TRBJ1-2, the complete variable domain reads DSGVTQTPKHLITATGQRVTLRCSPRSGDLSVYWYQQSLDQGLQFLIQYYNGEERAKGNILERFSAQQFPDLHSELNLSSLELGDSALYFCASSVGEVSSMAYTFGSGTRLTVV.

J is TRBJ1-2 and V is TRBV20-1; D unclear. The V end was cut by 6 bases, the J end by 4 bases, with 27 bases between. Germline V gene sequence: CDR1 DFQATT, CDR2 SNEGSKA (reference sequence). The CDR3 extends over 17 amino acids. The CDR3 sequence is CSANPRRGNNLFYGYTF. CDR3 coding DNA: TGCAGTGCGAATCCCCGACGGGGAAACAATCTCTTCTATGGCTACACCTTC.

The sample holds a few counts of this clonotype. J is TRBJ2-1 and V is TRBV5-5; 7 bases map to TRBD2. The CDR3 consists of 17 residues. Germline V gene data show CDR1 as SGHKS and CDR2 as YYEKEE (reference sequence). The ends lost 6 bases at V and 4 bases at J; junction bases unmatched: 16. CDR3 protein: CASTKGVAGSPYNEQFF. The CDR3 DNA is TGTGCCAGCACCAAAGGAGTAGCGGGTTCACCGTACAATGAGCAGTTCTTC.

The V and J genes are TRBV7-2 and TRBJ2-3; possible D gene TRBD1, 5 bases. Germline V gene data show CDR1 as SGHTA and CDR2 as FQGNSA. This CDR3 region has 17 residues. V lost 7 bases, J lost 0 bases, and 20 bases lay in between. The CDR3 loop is CASNPHGRVGSTDTQYF. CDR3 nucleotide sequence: TGTGCCAGCAACCCTCACGGCAGGGTTGGGAGCACAGATACGCAGTATTTT.

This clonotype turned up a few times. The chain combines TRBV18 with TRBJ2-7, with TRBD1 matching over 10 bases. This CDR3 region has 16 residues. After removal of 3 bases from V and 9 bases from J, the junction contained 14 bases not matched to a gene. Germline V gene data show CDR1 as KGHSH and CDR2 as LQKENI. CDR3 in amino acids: CASSPIKQGQGTVQYV. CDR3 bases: TGTGCCAGCTCACCTATAAAACAGGGACAGGGGACGGTGCAGTACGTC.

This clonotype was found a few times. The CDR3 protein is CSAIVQIGGYTF. CDR3 DNA sequence: TGCAGTGCTATAGTTCAAATTGGAGGCTACACCTTC. V usage is TRBV20-1 and J usage is TRBJ1-2; D call uncertain. Looked up from germline, CDR1 is DFQATT and CDR2 is SNEGSKA (reference sequence). The CDR3 loop spans 12 amino acids. Trimming left V 4 bases short and J 8 bases short, with 14 bases between.

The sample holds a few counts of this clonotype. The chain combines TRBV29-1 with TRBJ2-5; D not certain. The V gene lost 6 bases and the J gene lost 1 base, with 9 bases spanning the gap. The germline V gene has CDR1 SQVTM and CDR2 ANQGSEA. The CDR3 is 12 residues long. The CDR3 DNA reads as TGCAGCGTCACCGGACCCCAAGAGACCCAGTACTTC. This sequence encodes CSVTGPQETQYF.

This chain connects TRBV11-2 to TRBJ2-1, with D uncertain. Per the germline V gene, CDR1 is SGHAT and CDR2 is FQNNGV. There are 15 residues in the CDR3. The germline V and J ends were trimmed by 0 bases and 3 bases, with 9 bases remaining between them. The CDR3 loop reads CASSLDSPVYNEQFF. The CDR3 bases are TGTGCCAGCAGCTTAGATTCCCCCGTCTACAATGAGCAGTTCTTC.

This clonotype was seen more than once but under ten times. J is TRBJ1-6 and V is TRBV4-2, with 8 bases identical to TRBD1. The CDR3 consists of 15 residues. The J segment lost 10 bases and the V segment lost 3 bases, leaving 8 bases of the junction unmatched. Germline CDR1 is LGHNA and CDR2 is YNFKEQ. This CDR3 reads CASSQDREGRSPLHF. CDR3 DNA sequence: TGTGCCAGCAGCCAGGACAGGGAGGGAAGATCACCCCTCCACTTT.

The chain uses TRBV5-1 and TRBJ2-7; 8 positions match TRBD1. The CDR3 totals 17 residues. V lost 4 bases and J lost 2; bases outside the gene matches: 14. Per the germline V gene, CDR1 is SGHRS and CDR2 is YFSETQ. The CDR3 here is CASSPRGLGRGPYEQYF. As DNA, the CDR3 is TGCGCCAGCAGCCCCCGGGGTCTAGGCAGGGGGCCCTACGAGCAGTACTTC.

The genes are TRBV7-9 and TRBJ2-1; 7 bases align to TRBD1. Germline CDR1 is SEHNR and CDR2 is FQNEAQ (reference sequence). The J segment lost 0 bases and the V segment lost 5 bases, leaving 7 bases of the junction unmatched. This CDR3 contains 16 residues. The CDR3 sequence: CASSKKQGSSYNEQFF. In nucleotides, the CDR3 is TGTGCCAGCAGCAAAAAACAGGGGAGCTCCTACAATGAGCAGTTCTTC.

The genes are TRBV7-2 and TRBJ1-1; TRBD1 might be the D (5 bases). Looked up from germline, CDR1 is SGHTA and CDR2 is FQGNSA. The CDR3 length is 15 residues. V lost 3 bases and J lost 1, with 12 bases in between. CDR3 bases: TGTGCCAGCAGCTTTGCGGACACGCCGAACACTGAAGCTTTCTTT. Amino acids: CASSFADTPNTEAFF.

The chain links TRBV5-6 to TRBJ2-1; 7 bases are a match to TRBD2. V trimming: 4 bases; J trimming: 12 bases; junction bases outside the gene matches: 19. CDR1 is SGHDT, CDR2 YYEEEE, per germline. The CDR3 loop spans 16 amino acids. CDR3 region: CASSHRPGLQRSGQFF. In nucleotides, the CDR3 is TGTGCCAGCAGCCATAGGCCGGGACTACAAAGGTCTGGGCAGTTCTTC.